This TCR beta chain emerged from a study of T cell responses to AZD1222 COVID-19 vaccine. For the study at large: Analysis merged second doses at about 4 or about 12 weeks.

Note on this clone: Antigen unknown.

Profiled with immunoSEQ multiplex PCR; TCRdb holds only in-frame clones, not every one. The table lists approximately 150,000 clones, 90% to 95% of them singletons. Trimming took off 2 bases at V and 2 bases at J, with 10 bases between the two ends. Germline CDR1 LNHNV, CDR2 YYDKDF (reference sequence). The CDR3 runs to 15 residues. Overall study findings and caveats: The study identified only five to seven AZD1222 recipients as seropositive at baseline. Unmutated variant regions are reportedly targeted by nearly half of spike-specific TCRs.

The material was peripheral blood, obtained on day 0 of AZD1222 vaccination. The sequence was collected from an adult in good health. The chain recombines TRBV15 with TRBJ1-3, with D possibly being TRBD1 (6 bases). DNA for the CDR3: TGTGCCACCAGCAGAACACAGGGAGCTGGAAACACCATATATTTT. It codes for CATSRTQGAGNTIYF.